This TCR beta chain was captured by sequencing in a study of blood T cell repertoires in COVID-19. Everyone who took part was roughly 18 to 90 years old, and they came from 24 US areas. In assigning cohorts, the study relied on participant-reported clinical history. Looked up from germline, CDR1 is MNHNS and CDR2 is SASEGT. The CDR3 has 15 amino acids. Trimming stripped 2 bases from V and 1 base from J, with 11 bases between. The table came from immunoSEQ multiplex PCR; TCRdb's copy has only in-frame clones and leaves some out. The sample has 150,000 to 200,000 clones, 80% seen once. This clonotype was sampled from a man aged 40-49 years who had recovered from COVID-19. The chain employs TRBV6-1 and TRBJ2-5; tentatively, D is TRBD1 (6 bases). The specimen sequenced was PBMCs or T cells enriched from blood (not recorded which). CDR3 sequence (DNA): TGTGCCAGCAGTGAACAGACAGGAGCCCAAGAGACCCAGTACTTC. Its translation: CASSEQTGAQETQYF.